The source of this TCR beta chain is a study of blood T cell repertoires in COVID-19. Study details: Sites across the United States, Italy and Spain contributed samples from acute and convalescent COVID-19. Nucleic acid was either cDNA or gDNA, and it came from T cells, B-cell-depleted T cells, or PBMCs.

Under the authors' procedure: Estimates of nucleated cell counts were drawn from the amplification of reference gene primers. TCRdb's table, derived via immunoSEQ multiplex PCR, lists solely in-frame clones and lacks some. The DNA gave D and trimming, while V, J and clone size come from that table. The repertoire holds roughly 290,000 clones, approximately 90% seen once, with roughly 0.8% in the top ten. CDR1 and CDR2 from the germline V gene are SGHAT and FQNNGV. CDR3 length: 15 amino acids. With 5 bases clipped from V and 6 bases from J, the junction kept 12 bases outside the gene matches. The chain recombines TRBV11-2 with TRBJ1-2, with 7 bases lining up with TRBD1. The TCR was taken from a man between 25 and 39 years old with acute or convalescent COVID-19. Source material: peripheral blood. CDR3 in amino acids: CASSRILTGVHGYTF. DNA for the CDR3: TGTGCCAGCAGCCGGATCCTAACAGGGGTGCATGGCTACACCTTC.